The present T cell receptor beta chain was sequenced within a study of T cells in localized non-small cell lung cancer. The CDR3 sequence is 12 residues long. Trimming cost V 10 bases and J 6 bases; bases outside gene matches: 8. The V gene's germline CDR1 is SNHLY and CDR2 FYNNEI. Of note for this clone: Its target is unknown.

TCRdb's copy holds only in-frame clones and misses some; the assay was immunoSEQ multiplex PCR. The data hold 45,000 to 60,000 clones, with about nine tenths observed a single time. Study-level points and caveats: The study found T cell clonality highest in uninvolved adjacent lung, above tumor. There were a median roughly 59 of the top 100 tumor clones appearing in adjacent lung. Analysis by sequencing included only one tumor region, so heterogeneity remains possible. Longer overall survival associated with higher blood T cell density; shorter survival with higher adjacent-lung clonality.

The receptor's source is a woman aged 40-70 years with stage I lung adenocarcinoma. The chain employs TRBV2 and TRBJ1-2; 7 nucleotides line up with TRBD1. The source material was peripheral blood, sampled before any cancer treatment. DNA for the CDR3: TGTGCCATCCCAGGGGGGCCGGATGGCTACACCTTC. Translation: CAIPGGPDGYTF.